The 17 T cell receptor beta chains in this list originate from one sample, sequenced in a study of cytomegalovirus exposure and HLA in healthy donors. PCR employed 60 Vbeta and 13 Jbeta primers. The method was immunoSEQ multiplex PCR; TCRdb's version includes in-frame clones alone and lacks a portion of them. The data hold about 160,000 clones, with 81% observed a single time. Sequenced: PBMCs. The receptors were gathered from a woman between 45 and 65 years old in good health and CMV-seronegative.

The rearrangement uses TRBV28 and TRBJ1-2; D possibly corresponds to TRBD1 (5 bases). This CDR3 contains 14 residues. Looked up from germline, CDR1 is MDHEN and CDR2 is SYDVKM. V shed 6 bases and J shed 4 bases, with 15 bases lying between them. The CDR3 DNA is TGTGCCAGCAGAGCCCTCGGGACTCTCTATGGCTACACCTTC. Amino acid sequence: CASRALGTLYGYTF.

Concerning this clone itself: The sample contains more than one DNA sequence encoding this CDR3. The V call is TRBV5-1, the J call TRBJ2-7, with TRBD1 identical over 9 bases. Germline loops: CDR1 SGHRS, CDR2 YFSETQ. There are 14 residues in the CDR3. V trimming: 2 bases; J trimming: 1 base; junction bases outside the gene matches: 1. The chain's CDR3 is CASSFGQGSYEQYF. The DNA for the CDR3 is TGCGCCAGCAGCTTCGGACAGGGGTCCTACGAGCAGTACTTC.

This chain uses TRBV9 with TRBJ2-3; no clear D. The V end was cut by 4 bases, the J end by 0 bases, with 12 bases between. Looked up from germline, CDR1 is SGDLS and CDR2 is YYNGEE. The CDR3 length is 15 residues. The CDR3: CASSPWQVSTDTQYF. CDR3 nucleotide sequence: TGTGCCAGCAGCCCCTGGCAGGTTAGCACAGATACGCAGTATTTT.

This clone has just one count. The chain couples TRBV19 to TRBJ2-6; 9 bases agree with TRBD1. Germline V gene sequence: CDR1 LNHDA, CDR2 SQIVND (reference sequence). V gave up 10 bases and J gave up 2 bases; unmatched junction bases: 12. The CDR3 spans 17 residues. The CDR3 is CATQKLGQGAGANVLTF. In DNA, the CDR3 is TGTGCCACCCAAAAGCTGGGACAGGGAGCTGGGGCCAACGTCCTGACTTTC.

CDR3 protein: CASSQEGLTGELFF. The CDR3 DNA reads as TGCGCCAGCAGCCAAGAGGGACTCACCGGGGAGCTGTTTTTT. V and J are TRBV4-3 and TRBJ2-2; a weak D match, TRBD2 (6 bases). Looked up from germline, CDR1 is LGHNA and CDR2 is YSLEER. The length of the CDR3 is 14 residues. Trimming pared 0 bases from V and 4 bases from J, leaving 6 bases between.

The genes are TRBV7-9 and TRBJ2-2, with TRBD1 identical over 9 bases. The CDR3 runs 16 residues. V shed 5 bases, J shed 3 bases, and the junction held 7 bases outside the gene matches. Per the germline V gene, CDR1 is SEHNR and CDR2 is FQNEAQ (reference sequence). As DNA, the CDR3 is TGTGCCAGCAGCACTGGGACAGGGACCGACACCGGGGAGCTGTTTTTT. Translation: CASSTGTGTDTGELFF.

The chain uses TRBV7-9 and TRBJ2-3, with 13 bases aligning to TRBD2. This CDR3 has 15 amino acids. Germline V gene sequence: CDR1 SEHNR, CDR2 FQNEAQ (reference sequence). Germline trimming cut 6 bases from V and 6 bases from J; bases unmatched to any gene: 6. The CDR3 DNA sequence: TGTGCCAGCAGACCCACTAGCGGGAGGGCCGATACGCAGTATTTT. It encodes CASRPTSGRADTQYF. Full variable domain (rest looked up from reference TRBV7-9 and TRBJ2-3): DTGVSQNPRHKITKRGQNVTFRCDPISEHNRLYWYRQTLGQGPEFLTYFQNEAQLEKSRLLSDRFSAERPKGSFSTLEIQRTEQGDSAMYLCASRPTSGRADTQYFGPGTRLTVL.

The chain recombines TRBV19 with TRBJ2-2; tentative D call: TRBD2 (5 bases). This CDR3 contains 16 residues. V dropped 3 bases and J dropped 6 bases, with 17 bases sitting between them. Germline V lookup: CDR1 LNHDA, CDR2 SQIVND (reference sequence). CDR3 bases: TGTGCCAGTAGTATTCGGACCCCCAGAGGGCCCGGGGAGCTGTTTTTT. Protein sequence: CASSIRTPRGPGELFF.

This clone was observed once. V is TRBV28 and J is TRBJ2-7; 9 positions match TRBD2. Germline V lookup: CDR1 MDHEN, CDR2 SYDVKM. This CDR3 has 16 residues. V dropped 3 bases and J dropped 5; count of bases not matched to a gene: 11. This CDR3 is CASSFGSSGRMNEQYF. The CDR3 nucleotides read TGTGCCAGCAGTTTTGGGAGTAGCGGGAGAATGAACGAGCAGTACTTC.

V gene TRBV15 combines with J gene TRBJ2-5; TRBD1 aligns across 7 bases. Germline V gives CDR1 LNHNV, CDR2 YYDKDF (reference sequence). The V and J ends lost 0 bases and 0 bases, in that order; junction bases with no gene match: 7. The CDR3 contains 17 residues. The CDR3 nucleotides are TGTGCCACCAGCAGAGACCCCATTACAGGGGACCAAGAGACCCAGTACTTC. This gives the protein CATSRDPITGDQETQYF. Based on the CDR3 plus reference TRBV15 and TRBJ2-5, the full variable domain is DAMVIQNPRYQVTQFGKPVTLSCSQTLNHNVMYWYQQKSSQAPKLLFHYYDKDFNNEADTPDNFQSRRPNTSFCFLDIRSPGLGDTAMYLCATSRDPITGDQETQYFGPGTRLLVL.

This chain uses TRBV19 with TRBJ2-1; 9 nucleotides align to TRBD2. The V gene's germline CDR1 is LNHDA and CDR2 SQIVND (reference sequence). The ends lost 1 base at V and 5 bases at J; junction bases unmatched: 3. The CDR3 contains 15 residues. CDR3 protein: CASSIGSGGHNEQFF. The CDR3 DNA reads TGTGCCAGTAGTATAGGTAGCGGGGGCCACAATGAGCAGTTCTTC.

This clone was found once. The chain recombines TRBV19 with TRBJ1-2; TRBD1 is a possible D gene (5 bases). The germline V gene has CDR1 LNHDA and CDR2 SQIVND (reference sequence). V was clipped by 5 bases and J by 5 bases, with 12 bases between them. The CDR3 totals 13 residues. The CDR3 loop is CASSRRGGYGYTF. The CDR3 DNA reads TGTGCCAGTAGTCGTAGGGGAGGATATGGCTACACCTTC.

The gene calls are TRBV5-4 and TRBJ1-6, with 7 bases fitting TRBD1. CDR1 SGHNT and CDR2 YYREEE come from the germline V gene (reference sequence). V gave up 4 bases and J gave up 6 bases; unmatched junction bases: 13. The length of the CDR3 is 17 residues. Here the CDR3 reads CASSLRPGGQANSPLHF. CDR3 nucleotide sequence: TGTGCCAGCAGCCTAAGGCCAGGGGGGCAGGCTAATTCACCCCTCCACTTT.

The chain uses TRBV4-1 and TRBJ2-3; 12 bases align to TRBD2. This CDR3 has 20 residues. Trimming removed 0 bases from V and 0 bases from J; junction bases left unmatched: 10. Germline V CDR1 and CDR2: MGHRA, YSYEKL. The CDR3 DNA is TGCGCCAGCAGCCAAGAATCGGGGGCTAGCGGGAGGGCTAGCACAGATACGCAGTATTTT. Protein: CASSQESGASGRASTDTQYF.

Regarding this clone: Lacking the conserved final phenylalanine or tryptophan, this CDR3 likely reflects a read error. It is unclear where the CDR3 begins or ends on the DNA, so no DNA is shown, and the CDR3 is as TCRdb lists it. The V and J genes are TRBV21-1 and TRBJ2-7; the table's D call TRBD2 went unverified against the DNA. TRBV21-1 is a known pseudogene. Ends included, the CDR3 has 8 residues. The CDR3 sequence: CASSKACY.

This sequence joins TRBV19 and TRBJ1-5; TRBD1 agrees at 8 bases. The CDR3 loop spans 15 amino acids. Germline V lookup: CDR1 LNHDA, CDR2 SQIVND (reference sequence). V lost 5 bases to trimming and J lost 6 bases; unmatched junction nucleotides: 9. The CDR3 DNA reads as TGTGCCAGTAGTCCCCTAGACAGGGGATTTCAGCCCCAGCATTTT. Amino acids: CASSPLDRGFQPQHF.

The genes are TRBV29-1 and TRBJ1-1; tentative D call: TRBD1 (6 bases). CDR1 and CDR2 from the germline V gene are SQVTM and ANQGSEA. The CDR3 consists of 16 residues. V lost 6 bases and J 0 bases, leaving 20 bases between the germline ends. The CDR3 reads CSVLDRRKYMNTEAFF. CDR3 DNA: TGCAGCGTATTGGACAGACGAAAATACATGAACACTGAAGCTTTCTTT.